The 25 T cell receptor beta chains reported below all come from one sample, sequenced in a study of cytomegalovirus exposure and HLA in healthy donors. PCR was performed using 60 Vbeta and 13 Jbeta primers. The assay was immunoSEQ multiplex PCR, and TCRdb's table has in-frame clones only and misses some. The sample comprises around 280,000 clones, around 90% of which are singletons, and approximately 2.2% rests with the top ten. The sample was PBMCs. Every receptor here comes from a young woman in good health and CMV-seronegative.

DNA for the CDR3: TGTGCCACGGGGTCCTACTCCTACGAGCAGTACTTC. Its translation is CATGSYSYEQYF. This chain connects TRBV30 to TRBJ2-5, with D possibly matching TRBD2 (5 bases). The better agreement between TRBJ2-7 and the DNA end casts doubt on the J call. The CDR3 is 12 residues long. CDR1 GTSNPN and CDR2 SVGIG come from the germline V gene (reference sequence).

Remarks on this clone: One end of the junction does not line up with germline, which may come from a read error. The CDR3 sequence is CASSISKKTSGGARNIQYF. In DNA, the CDR3 is TGTGCCAGTAGTATTTCCAAAAAAACTAGCGGGGGGGCCAGAAACATTCAGTACTTC. This chain links TRBV19 with TRBJ2-4, with 13 bases matching TRBD2. Germline V gene lookup returns CDR1 LNHDA and CDR2 SQIVND (reference sequence). The length of the CDR3 is 19 residues.

The CDR3 DNA reads TGTGCCAGCAGTGAGTTTCGTGAAGAGACCCAGTACTTC. Translation: CASSEFREETQYF. The chain recombines TRBV2 with TRBJ2-5; D gene unclear. The CDR3 has 13 residues. V was shortened by 3 bases and J by 3 bases, with 8 bases between the two germline ends. The germline gives CDR1 SNHLY, CDR2 FYNNEI.

This clone was found once. The V and J genes are TRBV2 and TRBJ2-7, with TRBD2 matching 8 bases. CDR1 and CDR2 from the germline V gene are SNHLY and FYNNEI. The CDR3 sequence is 14 residues long. Trimming cost V 7 bases and J 3 bases; bases outside gene matches: 8. The CDR3 protein is CASTWTGTSYEQYF. The DNA for the CDR3 is TGTGCCAGCACATGGACCGGGACTAGCTACGAGCAGTACTTC.

For this clone: A read error is likely, as this CDR3 ends without the conserved phenylalanine or tryptophan. J is TRBJ2-7 and V is TRBV5-1, with D uncertain. Germline loops: CDR1 SGHRS, CDR2 YFSETQ. CDR3 length: 13 residues. The V end lost 5 bases, the J end lost 3 bases, and 12 bases lay between the germline ends. CDR3 sequence reads: CASSDQNNYEQYL. In DNA form, the CDR3 reads TGCGCCAGCAGTGACCAGAATAACTACGAGCAGTACCTC.

The chain combines TRBV19 with TRBJ1-1; unclear D gene. CDR1 is LNHDA, CDR2 SQIVND, per germline (reference sequence). CDR3 size: 13 residues. Trimming left V 6 bases short and J 8 bases short, with 16 bases between. The CDR3 DNA follows: TGTGCCAGTAGAGCGGCCTCGGACGGCGAAGCTTTCTTT. It specifies CASRAASDGEAFF.

The chain links TRBV9 to TRBJ2-7; no clear D. The CDR3 has 13 amino acids. Looked up from germline, CDR1 is SGDLS and CDR2 is YYNGEE. V was shortened by 0 bases and J by 6 bases, with 10 bases between the two germline ends. Here the CDR3 reads CASSVVAGREQYF. Written as DNA, the CDR3 is TGTGCCAGCAGCGTAGTGGCAGGCCGCGAGCAGTACTTC.

A word on this clone: Additional DNA sequences in this sample encode the identical CDR3. The rearrangement uses TRBV2 and TRBJ2-1; a possible D gene is TRBD1 (8 bases). Per germline, CDR1 SNHLY and CDR2 FYNNEI. Trimming pared 6 bases from V and 7 bases from J, leaving 13 bases between. This CDR3 is built from 13 residues. CDR3 protein: CASSGQGGNEQFF. The DNA of the CDR3 is TGTGCCAGCAGCGGACAGGGAGGGAATGAGCAGTTCTTC.

This clone occurred once. The chain couples TRBV9 to TRBJ1-4; TRBD1 aligns across 12 bases. The CDR3 loop spans 17 amino acids. The ends lost 0 bases at V and 5 bases at J; junction bases unmatched: 5. The germline V gene encodes CDR1 SGDLS and CDR2 YYNGEE. The CDR3 spells CASSVGGTGGRNEKLFF. CDR3 nucleotide sequence: TGTGCCAGCAGCGTAGGGGGGACAGGGGGCCGAAATGAAAAACTGTTTTTT.

The chain uses TRBV6-5 and TRBJ2-7, with D perhaps TRBD1 (6 bases). Trimming cost V 5 bases and J 2 bases, with 16 bases left between them. There are 15 residues in the CDR3. Germline assignment: CDR1 MNHEY and CDR2 SVGAGI. CDR3 nucleotides: TGTGCCAGCAGTAGCAGGGGCTCGTTTCCCTACGAGCAGTACTTC. This gives the protein CASSSRGSFPYEQYF.

The V call is TRBV6-1, the J call TRBJ2-7, with 9 bases aligning to TRBD2. J was trimmed by 7 bases and V by 6 bases; bases with no gene match: 7. The CDR3 totals 13 residues. CDR1 and CDR2 (germline): MNHNS, SASEGT. The chain's CDR3 is CASRSWLAGEQYF. As DNA, the CDR3 is TGTGCCAGCAGGAGTTGGCTAGCGGGGGAGCAGTACTTC.

This rearrangement joins TRBV19 to TRBJ2-2; the match to TRBD1 covers 8 bases. CDR3 length: 15 amino acids. CDR1 LNHDA and CDR2 SQIVND come from the germline V gene (reference sequence). Trimming took 5 bases from V and 4 from J; bases not matched to a gene: 6. CDR3 protein: CASSPWTGTTGELFF. CDR3 sequence (DNA): TGTGCCAGTAGTCCCTGGACAGGGACCACCGGGGAGCTGTTTTTT. The full variable domain, completed using reference TRBV19 and TRBJ2-2, is DGGITQSPKYLFRKEGQNVTLSCEQNLNHDAMYWYRQDPGQGLRLIYYSQIVNDFQKGDIAEGYSVSREKKESFPLTVTSAQKNPTAFYLCASSPWTGTTGELFFGEGSRLTVL.

The V and J genes are TRBV11-2 and TRBJ1-2, with TRBD1 matching over 9 bases. The V and J ends lost 5 bases and 8 bases, in that order; junction bases with no gene match: 9. The CDR3 length is 14 residues. CDR1 is SGHAT, CDR2 FQNNGV, per germline. The CDR3 sequence: CASSRPGTGFGYTF. In nucleotides, the CDR3 is TGTGCCAGCAGCCGTCCCGGGACAGGGTTCGGCTACACCTTC.

As for this clone: One junction end disagrees with the germline gene, perhaps due to a read error. The chain has TRBV7-9 and TRBJ1-2; 9 nucleotides line up with TRBD1. The CDR3 extends over 15 amino acids. The germline V gene has CDR1 SEHNR and CDR2 FQNEAQ (reference sequence). CDR3 in amino acids: CSSSPRRQGVGGYTF. CDR3 nucleotide sequence: TGTTCCAGCAGCCCCCGGCGACAGGGGGTTGGTGGCTACACCTTC.

DNA for the CDR3: TGTGCCAGCAGCTTAGTCAGACAGGTTTCAAGAGAAGCTTTCTTT. It is translated as CASSLVRQVSREAFF. The J gene is TRBJ1-1, the V gene TRBV11-2, with D possibly TRBD1 on 6 matching bases. Trimming stripped 1 base from V and 8 bases from J, with 17 bases between. Germline V gives CDR1 SGHAT, CDR2 FQNNGV. The CDR3 contains 15 residues.

V and J are TRBV7-6 and TRBJ2-1; D is possibly TRBD2 (6 bases). Germline assignment: CDR1 SGHVS and CDR2 FNYEAQ. CDR3 length: 16 residues. Trimming removed 0 bases at V and 4 bases at J, with 13 bases between. This chain's CDR3 is CASSLASPGGYNEQFF. The CDR3 DNA follows: TGTGCCAGCAGCTTAGCGTCACCCGGAGGGTACAATGAGCAGTTCTTC.

The chain is built from TRBV6-4 and TRBJ2-7; D is perhaps TRBD2 (5 bases). Germline V lookup: CDR1 MRHNA, CDR2 SNTAGT. Between the trimmed V and J ends, which lost 1 base and 6 bases, there was a span of 10 bases. The CDR3 sequence is 13 residues long. The DNA of the CDR3 is TGTGCCAGCAGTGACTACCCAGGAGGCGAGCAGTACTTC. Translated: CASSDYPGGEQYF.

The chain combines TRBV2 with TRBJ2-7; a weak D match, TRBD1 (5 bases). With 2 bases removed from V and 2 bases from J, the gap between germline ends came to 10 bases. Germline V CDR1 and CDR2: SNHLY, FYNNEI. This CDR3 is 14 amino acids long. As DNA, the CDR3 is TGTGCCAGCAGTGAATCAGGGTTAACCTACGAGCAGTACTTC. Encoded protein: CASSESGLTYEQYF.

This clone appeared once. V and J are TRBV27 and TRBJ1-1; D is ambiguous. This CDR3 spans 13 amino acids. CDR1 and CDR2 from the germline V gene are MNHEY and SMNVEV (reference sequence). V was trimmed by 7 bases and J by 7 bases, leaving 16 bases between them. CDR3 sequence: CASTAVGRVEAFF. DNA of the CDR3: TGTGCCAGCACCGCCGTCGGCCGGGTTGAAGCTTTCTTT.

A note on this clone: At one of its ends the junction is not consistent with the germline gene, which may arise from a read error. This chain joins TRBV5-5 and TRBJ2-6; 7 bases are shared with TRBD1. The germline V gene has CDR1 SGHKS and CDR2 YYEKEE (reference sequence). There are 17 residues in the CDR3. CDR3 loop: CVSSLFLRGSGANVLTF. The DNA for the CDR3 is TGTGTCAGCAGCCTGTTCCTCAGGGGGTCTGGGGCCAACGTCCTGACTTTC.

The rearrangement links TRBV29-1 to TRBJ2-7, with D uncertain. Germline V gene data show CDR1 as SQVTM and CDR2 as ANQGSEA. V was clipped by 2 bases and J by 4 bases, with 6 bases between them. The CDR3 has 11 residues. The CDR3 DNA sequence: TGCAGCGTTGAATCGGGTTACGAGCAGTACTTC. The encoded protein is CSVESGYEQYF.

The gene calls are TRBV14 and TRBJ1-2; the D is unclear. Trimming took off 0 bases at V and 1 base at J, with 12 bases between the two ends. The germline V gene encodes CDR1 SGHDN and CDR2 FVKESK. The CDR3 length is 16 residues. CDR3 amino acids: CASSQDLAAFNYGYTF. Here the CDR3 DNA reads TGTGCCAGCAGCCAAGATTTAGCAGCCTTTAACTATGGCTACACCTTC.

This clone appeared once. V gene TRBV30 combines with J gene TRBJ1-5; 9 bases fit TRBD1. Unmatched junction bases numbered 8, after V lost 2 bases and J lost 9 bases. Germline values: CDR1 GTSNPN, CDR2 SVGIG (reference sequence). This CDR3 has 14 residues. The CDR3 DNA follows: TGTGCCTGGAGTACCGACAGGGGGGGGCGGCCCCAGCATTTT. Translating it yields CAWSTDRGGRPQHF.

The V call is TRBV5-1, the J call TRBJ2-1; a possible D gene is TRBD1 (6 bases). The CDR3 length is 14 residues. Between the trimmed V and J ends, which lost 3 bases and 2 bases, there was a span of 9 bases. Germline V gene data show CDR1 as SGHRS and CDR2 as YFSETQ. This CDR3 reads CASSSGDTYNEQFF. The CDR3 bases are TGCGCCAGCAGCTCCGGGGACACCTACAATGAGCAGTTCTTC.

The chain recombines TRBV7-9 with TRBJ2-7; maybe TRBD1 (5 bases). Between the trimmed V and J ends, which lost 2 bases and 2 bases, there was a span of 16 bases. CDR1 is SEHNR and CDR2 is FQNEAQ in the germline V gene (reference sequence). The CDR3 consists of 16 residues. The CDR3 region is CASSLPQGKTAYEQYF. The CDR3, as DNA: TGTGCCAGCAGCTTACCTCAGGGTAAAACCGCCTACGAGCAGTACTTC.